What follows describes a single T cell receptor beta chain. The antigen is undetermined. Multiplex PCR was performed with 32 V and 13 J primers, and it amplified TCR beta CDR3. One entry per CDR3 protein results from TCRdb running MiXCR on the multiplex PCR reads. The table records around 5,200 distinct CDR3 sequences, 20% to 25% of them present only once. This CDR3 region has 14 residues. In germline, CDR1 is LGHNA, CDR2 YSLEER. Trimming took 7 bases from V and 10 from J; bases not matched to a gene: 8. The source of the sample is a study of immune heterogeneity within non-small cell lung tumors. Study in general: Tumor histology was classified as squamous cell carcinoma in several cases, non-squamous carcinoma in around 9 and not otherwise specified in 1. General study results and limits: High-frequency T-cell receptor beta clonotypes differed largely between individual patients. Identical dominant CDR3 beta clonotypes recurred among a patient's tumor sites, alongside site-unique high-frequency clones.

Template input was genomic DNA from bulk tumor (around 610 ng per sample). In surgery, several biopsies were collected from each primary tumor at widely spaced sites. The patients were newly diagnosed with non-small cell lung cancer, had not been treated, and had curative surgery. The V and J genes are TRBV4-3 and TRBJ1-6, with TRBD1 identical over 9 bases. The source is a woman in her sixties or seventies with non-small cell lung cancer. The sequenced sample consisted of lung tumor tissue. This chain's CDR3 is CASTADRGGSPLHF. In DNA, the CDR3 is TGCGCCAGCACCGCGGACAGGGGAGGATCACCCCTCCACTTT.